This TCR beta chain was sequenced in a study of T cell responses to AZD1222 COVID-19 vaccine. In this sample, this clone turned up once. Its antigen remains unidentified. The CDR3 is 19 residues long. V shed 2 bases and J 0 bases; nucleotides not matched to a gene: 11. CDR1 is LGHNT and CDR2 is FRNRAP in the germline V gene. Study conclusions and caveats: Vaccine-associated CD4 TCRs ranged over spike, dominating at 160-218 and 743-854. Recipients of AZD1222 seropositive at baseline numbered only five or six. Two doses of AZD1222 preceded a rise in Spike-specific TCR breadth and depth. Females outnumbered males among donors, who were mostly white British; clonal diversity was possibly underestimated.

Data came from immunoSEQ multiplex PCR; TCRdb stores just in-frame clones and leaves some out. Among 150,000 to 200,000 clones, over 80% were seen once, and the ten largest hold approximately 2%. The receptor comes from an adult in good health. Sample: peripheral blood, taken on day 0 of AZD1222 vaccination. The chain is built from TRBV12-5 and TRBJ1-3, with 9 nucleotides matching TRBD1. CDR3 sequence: CASGLIAGTGSLSGNTIYF. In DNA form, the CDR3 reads TGTGCTAGTGGTTTGATTGCCGGGACAGGGTCTCTCTCTGGAAACACCATATATTTT.